This TCR beta chain originates from a study of shared clonotypes between healthy human individuals. The naive CD8 subset, CD45RO-negative cells positively selected for CCR7, excluded terminally differentiated effector memory CD45RA+ cells. Trimming cost V 5 bases and J 4 bases; bases outside gene matches: 5. Germline assignment: CDR1 SGHVS and CDR2 FQNEAQ. CDR3 length equals 15 residues. TCRdb keeps only in-frame clones here, not all; method: immunoSEQ multiplex PCR. Among millions of clones, 85% to 95% were seen once, and the ten largest hold roughly 1.1%. Sequencing was performed on naive CD8+ T cells sorted from blood. The receptor was derived from a man aged 18 to 29 in good health. V and J are TRBV7-8 and TRBJ1-1; 12 bases are a match to TRBD1. CDR3 nucleotides: TGTGCCAGCAGCCCGGGACAGGGGGCTCCCACTGAAGCTTTCTTT. Its translation: CASSPGQGAPTEAFF.